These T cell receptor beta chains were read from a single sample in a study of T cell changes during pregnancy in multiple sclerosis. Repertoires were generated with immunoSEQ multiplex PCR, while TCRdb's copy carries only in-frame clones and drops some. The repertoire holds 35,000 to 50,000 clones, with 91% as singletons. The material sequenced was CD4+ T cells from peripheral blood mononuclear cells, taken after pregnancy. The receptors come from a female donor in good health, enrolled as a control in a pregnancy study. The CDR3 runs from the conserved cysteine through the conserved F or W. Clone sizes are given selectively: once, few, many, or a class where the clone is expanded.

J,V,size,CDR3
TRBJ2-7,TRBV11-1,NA,CASTALYGEGTSIYF
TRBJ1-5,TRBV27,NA,CASSQGPSSNQPQHF
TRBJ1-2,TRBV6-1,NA,CASTNKGKGNYGYTF
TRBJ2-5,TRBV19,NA,CASSPTGIQETQYF
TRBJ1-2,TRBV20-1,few,CSAEQGYGYTF
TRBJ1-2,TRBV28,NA,CASSSGPTGGGYTF
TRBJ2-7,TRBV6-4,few,CASRREDSWGEQYF
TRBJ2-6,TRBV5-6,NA,CASSLMRSGANVLTF
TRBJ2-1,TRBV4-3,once,CASSQDPAGGSYYNEQFF
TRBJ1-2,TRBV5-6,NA,CASSLSGRRAYGYTF
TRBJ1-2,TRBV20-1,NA,CSKGDGDGYTF
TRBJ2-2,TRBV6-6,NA,CASSRSGGANTGELFF
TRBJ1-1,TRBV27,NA,CASSPLTRRMNTEAFF
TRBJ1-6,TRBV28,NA,CASSWAVNSPLHF
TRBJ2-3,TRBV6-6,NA,CASSYASDTQYF
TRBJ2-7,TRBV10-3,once,CAISGGRGPYEQYF
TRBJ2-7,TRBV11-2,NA,CASSRQAPYEQYF
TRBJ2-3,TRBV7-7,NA,CASSPGGADTQYF
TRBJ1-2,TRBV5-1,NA,CASSPGGRSGYGYTF
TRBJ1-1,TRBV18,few,CASSPRQGGYTEAFF
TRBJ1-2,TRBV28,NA,CASSLRQEIYGYTF
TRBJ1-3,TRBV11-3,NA,CASSLDRVRERQSGNTIYF
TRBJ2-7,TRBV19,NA,CASRVAASSYEQYF
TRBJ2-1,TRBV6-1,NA,CASSEISGTGQFF
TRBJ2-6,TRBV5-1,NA,CASSPDSLAGANVLTF
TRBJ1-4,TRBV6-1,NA,CASRRGAGEKLFF
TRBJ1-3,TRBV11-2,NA,CASREGSSISGNTIYF
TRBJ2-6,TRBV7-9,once,CASSHDYSGANVLTF
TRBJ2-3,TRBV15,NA,CATSRRTSGTLDTQYF
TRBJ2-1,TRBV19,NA,CASSIVGLAGGYNEQFF
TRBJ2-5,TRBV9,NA,CASSLNSGRVQETQYF
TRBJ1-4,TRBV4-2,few,CASSQDWGQSNEKLFF
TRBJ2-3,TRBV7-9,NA,CASSSPAGGRADTQYF
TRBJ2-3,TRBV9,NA,CASSVGGLAGNGDTQYF